The rows below give T cell receptor beta chains drawn from one sample of a study of response to subunit inactivated influenza vaccine. TCRdb passed the RT-PCR reads through MiXCR, listing each CDR3 protein once. Of around 790,000 distinct CDR3 sequences in the sample, over 20% are singletons; the top ten hold more than 8.5%. The source was PBMCs from blood, collected roughly 5 days after vaccination. The receptors derive from a man over 45 who received an inactivated influenza vaccine. Both conserved end residues are part of each CDR3.

J: TRBJ1-5
V: TRBV20-1
CDR3: CSAIPPGNQPQHF

J: TRBJ2-7
V: TRBV12-3/TRBV12-4
CDR3: CASSLRGGRVYEQYF

J: TRBJ2-1
V: TRBV5-1
CDR3: CASSFFSSGINNEQFF

J: TRBJ1-2
V: TRBV6-2/TRBV6-3
CDR3: CASRLGIYVHYGYTF

J: TRBJ2-2
V: TRBV6-1
CDR3: CASRNTVGGAGELFF

J: TRBJ1-5
V: TRBV4-2
CDR3: CASSLREGPQQPQHF

J: TRBJ2-5
V: TRBV6-2/TRBV6-3
CDR3: CASRGSWPIGGETQYF

J: TRBJ2-1
V: TRBV10-1
CDR3: CASSENRGLPYNEQFF

J: TRBJ1-5
V: TRBV10-3
CDR3: CAISQTGGVGQPQHF

J: TRBJ1-1
V: TRBV20-1
CDR3: CSASEGPLNTEAFF

J: TRBJ2-4
V: TRBV5-5
CDR3: CASSLTGGGKNIQYF

J: TRBJ2-1
V: TRBV5-1
CDR3: CASSLAGLGSGGASYNEQFF

J: TRBJ2-3
V: TRBV20-1
CDR3: CSARPGGGTDTQYF

J: TRBJ1-1
V: TRBV5-1
CDR3: CASSLVQGGGNTEAFF

J: TRBJ1-1
V: TRBV9
CDR3: CASSVDGVNTEAFF

J: TRBJ2-7
V: TRBV5-1
CDR3: CASSLVRGSNYEQYF